One TCR beta chain is described in this entry. The antigen remains unidentified. This specimen comes from a study of T cell repertoires in cytomegalovirus infection. Study background: Public TCR beta signatures indicated both CMV infection and matching HLA type. Study-level findings and limits: There were carriers of CMV plus the relevant HLA, and cumulative public TCR beta family frequency identified them. HLA-C-restricted CMV clonotypes gave the most frequent clonotype in two of eight donors.

TCRdb fed the reads into MiXCR, producing one record per CDR3 protein. This repertoire shows tens of thousands of distinct CDR3 sequences, 20% to 25% found once; its top ten account for around 77%. The TCR originated in a human donor in good health (CMV status not recorded). Some clones in this sample may be carry-over from other donors' samples. The specimen sequenced was PBMCs, sequenced either directly or after in vitro stimulation (not recorded which).

The DNA for the CDR3 is TGTGCCAGTAAAGGACAGCGTAGCAATCAGCCCCAGCATTTT. As protein: CASKGQRSNQPQHF. The rearrangement uses TRBV19 and TRBJ1-5; perhaps TRBD1 as D (6 bases). This CDR3 region has 14 residues. Trimming removed 7 bases from V and 0 bases from J, with 10 bases in between. The germline V gene has CDR1 LNHDA and CDR2 SQIVND (reference sequence). Supplemented by reference TRBV19 and TRBJ1-5, the full variable domain reads DGGITQSPKYLFRKEGQNVTLSCEQNLNHDAMYWYRQDPGQGLRLIYYSQIVNDFQKGDIAEGYSVSREKKESFPLTVTSAQKNPTAFYLCASKGQRSNQPQHFGDGTRLSIL.